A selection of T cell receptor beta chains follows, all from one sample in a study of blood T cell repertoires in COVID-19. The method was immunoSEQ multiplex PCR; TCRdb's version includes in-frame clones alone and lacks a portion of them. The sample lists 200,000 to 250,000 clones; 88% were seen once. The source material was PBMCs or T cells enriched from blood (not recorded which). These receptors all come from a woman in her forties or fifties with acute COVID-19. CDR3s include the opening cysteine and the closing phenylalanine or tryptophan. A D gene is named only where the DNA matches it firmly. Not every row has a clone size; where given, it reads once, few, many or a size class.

CASSLGPSGVGGTDTQYF	TGTGCCAGCAGCTTAGGCCCTAGCGGAGTTGGTGGCACAGATACGCAGTATTTT	TRBV7-3	NA	TRBJ2-3	TRBD2
CASSPHDRGPEAFF	TGTGCCAGCAGCCCCCATGACAGGGGTCCTGAAGCTTTCTTT	TRBV7-9	NA	TRBJ1-1	TRBD1
CASLLADASYNEQFF	TGCGCCAGTTTACTAGCGGATGCCTCCTACAATGAGCAGTTCTTC	TRBV10-1	NA	TRBJ2-1	TRBD2
CASSPSSGNTIYF	TGTGCCAGCAGCCCCTCGTCTGGAAACACCATATATTTT	TRBV7-3	NA	TRBJ1-3	NA
CSTRPGQLTDTQYF	TGCAGCACGCGGCCGGGACAGCTTACAGATACGCAGTATTTT	TRBV29-1	NA	TRBJ2-3	TRBD1
CASSATQTRGLYEKLFF	TGTGCCAGCAGTGCAACCCAAACCAGGGGCCTCTATGAAAAACTGTTTTTT	TRBV6-1	once	TRBJ1-4	NA
CASHRSDRERSPLHF	TGTGCCAGCCACCGCTCCGACAGGGAACGGTCACCCCTCCACTTT	TRBV6-5	NA	TRBJ1-6	TRBD1
CASSATGYGYGYTF	TGTGCCAGCAGTGCTACAGGGTACGGCTATGGCTACACCTTC	TRBV25-1	NA	TRBJ1-2	NA
CASSYVTSSYNEQFF	TGTGCCAGCAGCTATGTGACTTCTTCATACAATGAGCAGTTCTTC	TRBV6-5	NA	TRBJ2-1	NA
CASSTDSPSNTGELFF	TGTGCCAGCTCTACGGACAGTCCATCGAACACCGGGGAGCTGTTTTTT	TRBV18	once	TRBJ2-2	NA
CASSQVSGVAGPQHF	TGCGCCAGCAGCCAAGTGTCCGGGGTGGCGGGGCCCCAGCATTTT	TRBV4-1	once	TRBJ1-5	NA
CASSLTSGVLGEKLFF	TGTGCCAGCAGCCTCACCTCAGGGGTTCTCGGTGAAAAACTGTTTTTT	TRBV27	NA	TRBJ1-4	NA
CASSLSRDYSNQPQHF	TGTGCCAGCAGTTTATCGAGGGATTATAGCAATCAGCCCCAGCATTTT	TRBV27	NA	TRBJ1-5	NA
CASSRQTGADEQFF	TGTGCCAGCAGCCGACAAACAGGGGCCGATGAGCAGTTCTTC	TRBV3-1/TRBV3-2	once	TRBJ2-1	TRBD1
CASSTGGVGRAGELFF	TGTGCCAGTAGTACCGGTGGAGTCGGGAGGGCCGGGGAGCTGTTTTTT	TRBV19	NA	TRBJ2-2	TRBD2
CATSLQTGGYSNQPQHF	TGTGCCACCAGCCTCCAGACCGGGGGTTATAGCAATCAGCCCCAGCATTTT	TRBV15	NA	TRBJ1-5	NA
CASSQGGNEQFF	TGTGCCAGCAGCCAAGGAGGAAATGAGCAGTTCTTC	TRBV6-2/TRBV6-3	NA	TRBJ2-1	NA
CASSFPGTGELFF	TGCGCCAGCAGCTTCCCAGGCACCGGGGAGCTGTTTTTT	TRBV5-1	NA	TRBJ2-2	NA
CASSVGIETGLYEQYF	TGTGCCAGCAGCGTAGGTATCGAGACAGGGTTATACGAGCAGTACTTC	TRBV9	NA	TRBJ2-7	TRBD1
CASSWGQGYNSPLHF	TGTGCCAGCAGCTGGGGACAGGGTTATAATTCACCCCTCCACTTT	TRBV28	NA	TRBJ1-6	TRBD1
CASTMGGGANEKLFF	TGTGCCAGCACCATGGGAGGGGGAGCTAATGAAAAACTGTTTTTT	TRBV27	NA	TRBJ1-4	NA
CASSFGSPTVEAFF	TGTGCCAGCAGTTTTGGGTCCCCTACAGTTGAAGCTTTCTTT	TRBV27	NA	TRBJ1-1	NA
CATSDSRYRTSGYTF	TGTGCCACCAGTGATTCTCGCTACAGGACAAGCGGCTACACCTTC	TRBV24-1	NA	TRBJ1-2	NA
CASSPLGSNQPQHF	TGTGCCAGCAGCCCCCTCGGTAGCAATCAGCCCCAGCATTTT	TRBV9	NA	TRBJ1-5	NA
CASSLARLASYEQYF	TGTGCCAGCAGCTTAGCGCGGCTAGCGAGCTACGAGCAGTACTTC	TRBV7-2	NA	TRBJ2-7	NA
CASSLRGDDTQYF	TGCGCCAGCAGTCTAAGAGGCGATGATACGCAGTATTTT	TRBV5-1	NA	TRBJ2-3	NA
CASSLAVNNEQFF	TGTGCCAGCAGTTTGGCGGTAAACAATGAGCAGTTCTTC	TRBV12-3/TRBV12-4	NA	TRBJ2-1	NA
CASLDGGWAEAFF	TGTGCCAGCCTGGATGGGGGCTGGGCTGAAGCTTTCTTT	TRBV6-6	NA	TRBJ1-1	NA
CASSDFSSRTEAFF	TGCGCCAGCAGCGACTTCAGTAGTCGGACTGAAGCTTTCTTT	TRBV10-2	NA	TRBJ1-1	NA
CAWSAGTANQPQHF	TGTGCCTGGAGTGCGGGGACAGCAAATCAGCCCCAGCATTTT	TRBV30	once	TRBJ1-5	TRBD1
CASSPGLTNTEAFF	TGTGCCAGCTCACCTGGACTGACGAACACTGAAGCTTTCTTT	TRBV18	many	TRBJ1-1	NA
CASSQSLRGEQYF	TGTGCCAGCAGCCAATCCCTCAGGGGCGAGCAGTACTTC	TRBV14	NA	TRBJ2-7	NA
CASSIPGQGYEQYF	TGTGCCAGCAGTATACCGGGACAGGGCTACGAGCAGTACTTC	TRBV28	once	TRBJ2-7	TRBD1
CASSLRDSLREGTDTQYF	TGTGCCAGCAGCCTTCGGGACAGCCTGAGAGAGGGCACAGATACGCAGTATTTT	TRBV7-9	NA	TRBJ2-3	TRBD1
CASSLSPSGSFKTGELFF	TGCGCCAGCAGCTTGTCTCCTAGCGGGAGCTTTAAGACCGGGGAGCTGTTTTTT	TRBV5-1	NA	TRBJ2-2	TRBD2
CASSLVVKQFF	TGTGCCAGCAGCTTGGTTGTTAAGCAGTTCTTC	TRBV5-5	many	TRBJ2-1	NA
CASSLDRVTDTQYF	TGTGCCAGCAGCTTGGACAGGGTAACAGATACGCAGTATTTT	TRBV5-6	NA	TRBJ2-3	NA
CASSYGQGGNEQFF	TGTGCCAGCAGTTACGGCCAGGGTGGGAATGAGCAGTTCTTC	TRBV6-2/TRBV6-3	NA	TRBJ2-1	NA
CASRGRREQYF	TGTGCCAGCAGGGGGAGACGCGAGCAGTACTTC	TRBV13	NA	TRBJ2-7	NA
CASSATAGGLGNEQFF	TGTGCCAGCAGTGCCACCGCGGGAGGGCTGGGCAATGAGCAGTTCTTC	TRBV27	NA	TRBJ2-1	TRBD2
CASSVSAGTQYF	TGTGCCAGCAGTGTCTCAGCGGGGACGCAGTATTTT	TRBV2	NA	TRBJ2-3	TRBD2
CATSSLVGGTEAFF	TGTGCCACCAGCAGTTTGGTCGGAGGCACTGAAGCTTTCTTT	TRBV15	NA	TRBJ1-1	NA
CAWSVGRELYNEQFF	TGTGCCTGGAGTGTTGGGCGGGAGCTTTACAATGAGCAGTTCTTC	TRBV30	NA	TRBJ2-1	TRBD2
CASSVSDRGLVGELFF	TGTGCCAGCAGCGTATCCGACAGGGGCCTAGTCGGGGAGCTGTTTTTT	TRBV9	NA	TRBJ2-2	TRBD1
CASSLPPGSSYEQYF	TGTGCCAGCAGTTTACCCCCTGGCTCTTCCTACGAGCAGTACTTC	TRBV28	NA	TRBJ2-7	NA
CASSGYSTEAFF	TGTGCCAGCAGTGGATACAGTACTGAAGCTTTCTTT	TRBV2	NA	TRBJ1-1	NA
CATGGPTDTQYF	TGTGCCACCGGGGGACCCACAGATACGCAGTATTTT	TRBV19	NA	TRBJ2-3	NA
CASSLAGTGETQYF	TGTGCCAGCAGCTTAGCAGGTACTGGGGAGACCCAGTACTTC	TRBV5-4	NA	TRBJ2-5	NA
CASSQWSGTLNTGELFF	TGTGCCAGCAGTCAGTGGAGCGGGACCTTGAACACCGGGGAGCTGTTTTTT	TRBV7-9	NA	TRBJ2-2	TRBD2
CAAGRREKLFF	TGTGCCGCGGGGCGGAGGGAAAAACTGTTTTTT	TRBV28	NA	TRBJ1-4	NA
CASFRDRRYEQYF	TGCGCCAGCTTCCGGGACAGGCGCTACGAGCAGTACTTC	TRBV4-1	NA	TRBJ2-7	TRBD1